This TCR beta chain was sequenced during a study of brain T cells in children with intractable seizures. Trimming removed 10 bases at V and 2 bases at J, with 15 bases between. CDR1 and CDR2 from the germline V gene are SNHLY and FYNNEI. The CDR3 totals 14 residues. Sequencing was performed with immunoSEQ multiplex PCR; in TCRdb, only in-frame clones are kept and a portion is missing. Of around 100,000 clones in the sample, 94% were seen once. This clone has just one count. The sequence was collected from a boy under two years old with hemimegalencephaly and intractable seizures. The chain carries TRBV2 and TRBJ2-1; TRBD2 might be the D (6 bases). Sample: peripheral blood, taken at surgery. The CDR3 loop is CAIPEREAYNEQFF. CDR3 nucleotide sequence: TGTGCCATACCAGAGAGGGAGGCCTACAATGAGCAGTTCTTC.